Below are 23 T cell receptor beta chains sequenced from a single sample in a study of T cells after yellow fever vaccination. TCRdb passed the 5' RACE reads through MiXCR, listing each CDR3 protein once. Altogether more than 95,000 distinct CDR3 sequences are present, 13% to 15% being singletons, with the ten largest covering more than 40%. This specimen was CD8+ T cells sorted from PBMCs, taken 5 days after the yellow fever booster vaccination. The receptors shown here come from a man aged 18 to 30 who received the YFV17D yellow fever vaccine.

This clonotype has just a few counts. V is TRBV12-3 or TRBV12-4 and J is TRBJ2-6, with TRBD2 as a possible D gene (6 bases). The CDR3 is made up of 10 amino acids. Trimming cost V 6 bases and J 12 bases, with 6 bases left between them. The chain's CDR3 is CASSGGVLTF. The CDR3 DNA follows: TGTGCCAGCAGCGGGGGCGTCCTGACTTTC.

V is TRBV11-2 and J is TRBJ2-2; D is undetermined. CDR3 length: 19 amino acids. Germline CDR1 is SGHAT and CDR2 is FQNNGV. The V end lost 0 bases, the J end lost 3 bases, and 20 bases lay between the germline ends. The CDR3 here is CASSLEALVPQRDTGELFF. The CDR3 nucleotides are TGTGCCAGCAGCTTAGAAGCGTTGGTCCCCCAAAGGGACACCGGGGAGCTGTTTTTT.

This clonotype was counted a few times. The chain's CDR3 is CASSQGTPEAFF. The CDR3, as DNA: TGTGCCAGCAGCCAAGGGACGCCTGAAGCTTTCTTT. V is TRBV14 and J is TRBJ1-1; unclear D gene. The germline CDR1 and CDR2 sequences are SGHDN and FVKESK. Trimming stripped 1 base from V and 6 bases from J, with 6 bases between. The CDR3 has 12 residues.

This clonotype was seen a handful of times. V gene TRBV5-6 combines with J gene TRBJ1-5; no firm D call. The CDR3 is made up of 16 amino acids. V lost 2 bases to trimming and J lost 7 bases, with 19 bases between them. From germline, CDR1 is SGHDT and CDR2 YYEEEE. The CDR3 is CASSLRSAGVDQPQHF. DNA of the CDR3: TGTGCCAGCAGCTTACGATCGGCCGGCGTCGACCAGCCCCAGCATTTT.

The V call is TRBV7-8, the J call TRBJ2-5; TRBD2 matches 9 bases. CDR1 is SGHVS, CDR2 FQNEAQ, per germline. The V segment lost 5 bases and the J segment 4 bases; nucleotides outside the gene matches: 11. The CDR3 is 16 amino acids. CDR3 sequence: CASSPYTRGGGETQYF. CDR3 nucleotides: TGTGCCAGCAGCCCCTACACGCGGGGGGGCGGAGAGACCCAGTACTTC.

The J gene is TRBJ1-1, the V gene TRBV4-1, with D hard to call. The germline V and J ends were trimmed by 0 bases and 3 bases, with 5 bases remaining between them. Germline V gene sequence: CDR1 MGHRA, CDR2 YSYEKL. The CDR3 is 13 residues long. In DNA, the CDR3 is TGCGCCAGCAGCCAAGATGAGGACACTGAAGCTTTCTTT. Translating it yields CASSQDEDTEAFF.

The chain uses TRBV5-4 and TRBJ1-2; no definite D call. The CDR3 spans 13 residues. V gave up 2 bases and J gave up 7 bases, with 12 bases separating them. Germline values: CDR1 SGHNT, CDR2 YYREEE (reference sequence). The CDR3 nucleotides read TGTGCCAGCAGCTTCCCTTTGGATTTTGGCTACACCTTC. Its translation: CASSFPLDFGYTF.

The chain joins TRBV6-5 to TRBJ1-1; no clear D gene. The germline gives CDR1 MNHEY, CDR2 SVGAGI. Trimming cost V 2 bases and J 0 bases, with 4 bases left between them. This CDR3 is built from 13 residues. The CDR3 loop reads CASSYEVNTEAFF. The CDR3 nucleotides read TGTGCCAGCAGTTACGAGGTGAACACTGAAGCTTTCTTT.

The chain recombines TRBV29-1 with TRBJ1-2, with D tentatively TRBD1 (5 bases). There are 13 residues in the CDR3. V lost 3 bases and J lost 6, with 14 bases in between. The germline gives CDR1 SQVTM, CDR2 ANQGSEA. The CDR3 loop is CSVDDPGNDGYTF. CDR3 nucleotides: TGCAGCGTTGACGATCCAGGGAATGATGGCTACACCTTC.

CDR3 bases: TGTGCCTGGAAGTCAACTAGCGGGGTACATGAGCAGTTCTTC. Translating gives CAWKSTSGVHEQFF. The V call is TRBV30, the J call TRBJ2-1; TRBD2 matches 10 bases. The CDR3 is made up of 14 amino acids. CDR1 GTSNPN and CDR2 SVGIG come from the germline V gene (reference sequence). Unmatched junction bases numbered 8, after V lost 4 bases and J lost 8 bases.

This clonotype was seen ten or more times. The chain combines TRBV7-6 with TRBJ2-2; D possibly uses TRBD1 or TRBD2 (7 bases each). Trimming cost V 5 bases and J 3 bases, with 19 bases left between them. This CDR3 is 17 amino acids long. CDR1 SGHVS and CDR2 FNYEAQ come from the germline V gene. Here the CDR3 DNA reads TGTGCCAGCAGCAGCCAGGGGGGGGACCCCTACACCGGGGAGCTGTTTTTT. Translated, it gives CASSSQGGDPYTGELFF.

This clonotype was observed a few times. The chain is built from TRBV3-1 and TRBJ2-3; D unclear. Between the trimmed V and J ends, which lost 7 bases and 8 bases, there was a span of 10 bases. The CDR3 has 11 amino acids. Per germline, CDR1 LGHDT and CDR2 YNNKEL (reference sequence). The CDR3: CASTTGSTQYF. The CDR3 region has the DNA TGTGCCAGCACGACTGGGTCTACGCAGTATTTT.

This clonotype was counted between two and nine times. V usage is TRBV6-6 and J usage is TRBJ1-2; weak D call: TRBD1 (6 bases). CDR3 size: 15 residues. The germline V gene has CDR1 MNHNY and CDR2 SVGAGI (reference sequence). Trimming took 0 bases from V and 2 from J, leaving 10 bases between them. The CDR3 bases are TGTGCCAGCAGTTACTCGGACAGAGACAACTATGGCTACACCTTC. Translating gives CASSYSDRDNYGYTF.

This clonotype was observed many times. The chain links TRBV7-6 to TRBJ2-7; D is unresolved. Germline CDR1 is SGHVS and CDR2 is FNYEAQ. The V end lost 3 bases, the J end lost 0 bases, and 12 bases lay between the germline ends. This CDR3 spans 15 amino acids. CDR3 DNA: TGTGCCAGCAGCTTGACTCTAGAAAGCTCCTACGAGCAGTACGTC. Encoded protein: CASSLTLESSYEQYV.

This chain connects TRBV4-1 to TRBJ2-1, with D hard to call. V was shortened by 2 bases and J by 4 bases, with 6 bases between the two germline ends. The CDR3 runs 13 residues. Germline-derived CDR1 and CDR2 are MGHRA and YSYEKL. In DNA form, the CDR3 reads TGCGCCAGCAGCCAATCCGGTTACAATGAGCAGTTCTTC. This sequence encodes CASSQSGYNEQFF.

V and J are TRBV29-1 and TRBJ2-2; D unresolved. This CDR3 spans 12 amino acids. Trimming stripped 1 base from V and 6 bases from J, with 6 bases between. The germline gives CDR1 SQVTM, CDR2 ANQGSEA. The CDR3 DNA reads TGCAGCGTTGAAGGGTTCGCCGGGGAGCTGTTTTTT. Translation gives CSVEGFAGELFF.

This clonotype was detected only a few times. The chain has TRBV2 and TRBJ2-5; TRBD1 agrees at 9 bases. CDR1 is SNHLY, CDR2 FYNNEI, per germline. The CDR3 is 15 amino acids. Trimming cost V 4 bases and J 4 bases; bases outside gene matches: 7. CDR3 protein: CASSVGQGRGETQYF. The CDR3 DNA sequence: TGTGCCAGCAGTGTCGGACAGGGGAGAGGAGAGACCCAGTACTTC.

The chain is built from TRBV18 and TRBJ2-3, with TRBD1 matching over 10 bases. CDR3 length: 16 residues. Germline assignment: CDR1 KGHSH and CDR2 LQKENI. Losses at the gene ends were 5 bases for V and 4 bases for J; bases not matched to a gene: 9. The CDR3 protein is CASSEPGQGWPDTQYF. CDR3 sequence (DNA): TGTGCCAGCTCAGAGCCGGGACAGGGGTGGCCAGATACGCAGTATTTT. Full variable domain (missing parts from reference TRBV18 and TRBJ2-3): NAGVMQNPRHLVRRRGQEARLRCSPMKGHSHVYWYRQLPEEGLKFMVYLQKENIIDESGMPKERFSAEFPKEGPSILRIQQVVRGDSAAYFCASSEPGQGWPDTQYFGPGTRLTVL.

This clonotype was counted between two and nine times. The CDR3 loop reads CASSQDQWLAKNIQYF. For the CDR3, the DNA is TGCGCCAGCAGCCAAGATCAGTGGCTAGCCAAAAACATTCAGTACTTC. V is TRBV4-3 and J is TRBJ2-4; D gene uncertain. CDR1 and CDR2 from the germline V gene are LGHNA and YSLEER. Trimming took off 0 bases at V and 0 bases at J, with 9 bases between the two ends. This CDR3 spans 16 amino acids.

This clonotype was picked up many times. The gene calls are TRBV29-1 and TRBJ2-7; perhaps TRBD2 as D (5 bases). The CDR3 totals 11 residues. Germline CDR1 is SQVTM and CDR2 is ANQGSEA. V was pared by 6 bases and J by 3 bases, with 9 bases between. The CDR3 sequence: CSVAGSYEQYF. The DNA of the CDR3 is TGCAGCGTCGCGGGCAGCTACGAGCAGTACTTC.

The sample holds a few counts of this clonotype. The chain is built from TRBV6-5 and TRBJ1-5; D uncertain. This CDR3 contains 14 residues. V was shortened by 0 bases and J by 7 bases, with 10 bases between the two germline ends. CDR1 MNHEY and CDR2 SVGAGI come from the germline V gene. The CDR3 DNA reads TGTGCCAGCAGTTACTCGTGGGGTGGACAGCCCCAGCATTTT. It specifies CASSYSWGGQPQHF.

This chain links TRBV5-1 with TRBJ1-1; 7 bases fit TRBD1. The V gene end was trimmed by 3 bases and the J gene end by 0 bases; junction bases not matched to a gene: 11. Germline V gene lookup returns CDR1 SGHRS and CDR2 YFSETQ. CDR3 length: 17 residues. CDR3 residues: CASSSDRARNMNTEAFF. The CDR3 nucleotides read TGCGCCAGCAGCTCTGACAGGGCCCGAAACATGAACACTGAAGCTTTCTTT. Full variable domain (rest looked up from reference TRBV5-1 and TRBJ1-1): KAGVTQTPRYLIKTRGQQVTLSCSPISGHRSVSWYQQTPGQGLQFLFEYFSETQRNKGNFPGRFSGRQFSNSRSEMNVSTLELGDSALYLCASSSDRARNMNTEAFFGQGTRLTVV.

This clonotype was counted many times. V gene TRBV7-9 combines with J gene TRBJ2-1; 7 bases are a match to TRBD1. The CDR3 is 12 residues long. Trimming took 4 bases from V and 9 from J; bases not matched to a gene: 3. The germline V gene encodes CDR1 SEHNR and CDR2 FQNEAQ (reference sequence). The CDR3 loop is CASSSQGSEQFF. The CDR3 DNA reads as TGTGCCAGCAGCTCACAGGGGAGTGAGCAGTTCTTC.